This T cell receptor beta chain was retrieved from a study of control samples from healthy donors and cancer patients. In germline, CDR1 is MGHRA, CDR2 YSYEKL. V lost 1 base and J lost 0; bases outside the gene matches: 1. The CDR3 loop spans 15 amino acids. The table came from immunoSEQ multiplex PCR; TCRdb's copy has only in-frame clones and leaves some out. The sample yields around 140,000 clones, roughly 89% seen once. The material sequenced was blood. The chain has TRBV4-1 and TRBJ2-7; 9 bases match TRBD1. The source is a man aged 18 to 29 in good health. CDR3: CASSQGGQGSYEQYF. CDR3 sequence (DNA): TGCGCCAGCAGCCAAGGGGGACAGGGCTCCTACGAGCAGTACTTC.